This TCR beta chain was sequenced during a study of blood T cell repertoires in COVID-19. Study-wide context: Spain, Italy and the United States supplied samples that represented acute and convalescent COVID-19. Sources were T cells, B-cell-depleted T cells, or PBMCs; the material itself was cDNA or gDNA.

The authors' processing: Cell counts per sample came from amplifying reference gene primers. The repertoire was sequenced with immunoSEQ multiplex PCR; TCRdb's copy has only in-frame clones and lacks some. V and J calls and clone size come straight from that table; D and trimming were deduced from the DNA. The sample carries about 140,000 clones, just under 90% recorded once. The CDR3 totals 12 residues. Germline V gives CDR1 GTSNPN, CDR2 SVGIG (reference sequence). Trimming removed 7 bases from V and 4 bases from J; junction bases left unmatched: 3. This clone was recorded only once. The chain employs TRBV30 and TRBJ1-2; 10 bases agree with TRBD1. This TCR derives from a woman of 80 years or more with acute or convalescent COVID-19. The sample taken for sequencing was peripheral blood. The CDR3 protein is CAFRDRGYGYTF. The DNA of the CDR3 is TGTGCCTTCCGGGACAGGGGCTATGGCTACACCTTC.